The clone carrying this T cell receptor beta chain was observed a handful of times. CDR3 and TCR beta VDJ profiling relied on a genomic DNA template. TCRdb re-derived calls from the reads in MiXCR, one entry per CDR3 protein. The table includes about 40,000 distinct CDR3 sequences, less than 65% detected once. The data are from a study of CD8+CD57+ T cells in acquired aplastic anemia. Germline lookup yields CDR1 MGHRA and CDR2 YSYEKL. This CDR3 has 17 residues. V trimming: 1 base; J trimming: 7 bases; junction bases outside the gene matches: 8. Those patients picked for sequencing had displayed CD8+CD57+ cell expansion on flow cytometry.

This receptor was taken from a human donor with aplastic anemia. Sequencing was performed on sorted CD4+, CD8+, or CD8+CD57+ T cells (not recorded which) from PBMCs. The J gene is TRBJ2-2, the V gene TRBV4-1; 11 bases align to TRBD2. The DNA of the CDR3 is TGCGCCAGCAGCCAAGGAGCTAGCGGGGGGTCGGGCGGGGAGCTGTTTTTT. It codes for CASSQGASGGSGGELFF.